This T cell receptor (beta chain) stems from a study of blood T cell repertoires in COVID-19. Looking at the study overall: Researchers got acute and convalescent COVID-19 samples from the United States, Italy and Spain. PBMCs, B-cell-depleted T cells, or T cells provided the cDNA or gDNA that made up the material.

Trimming removed 6 bases at V and 6 bases at J, with 19 bases between. In germline, CDR1 is MDHEN, CDR2 SYDVKM. This CDR3 spans 15 amino acids. Authors' processing steps: The assay estimated nucleated cells by amplifying reference gene primers. TCRdb's table, derived via immunoSEQ multiplex PCR, lists solely in-frame clones and lacks some. The V and J calls and the clone size are those of that table, but D and trimming were determined from the DNA. Of approximately 61,000 clones listed, around four fifths are singletons. The clonotype originates from an older man with acute or convalescent COVID-19. The sequencing input was peripheral blood. The gene calls are TRBV28 and TRBJ2-3; D may be TRBD2 (7 bases). The CDR3 is CASSQGGAQLDTQYF. CDR3 in DNA: TGTGCCAGCAGCCAAGGGGGGGCTCAGCTGGATACGCAGTATTTT.